This TCR beta chain was retrieved from a study of blood T cell repertoires in COVID-19. For the study at large: There were acute and convalescent COVID-19 samples, and they came from the United States, Italy and Spain.

Germline CDR1 and CDR2: MDHEN and SYDVKM. This CDR3 is built from 14 residues. With 4 bases clipped from V and 9 bases from J, the junction kept 5 bases outside the gene matches. Study members were between 18 and 89 years old and lived in 24 US regions. The study assigned cohorts using participant-reported clinical history. Cohort 3 recovery required two negative PCRs, clearance, or symptom resolution. Repertoires were generated with immunoSEQ multiplex PCR, while TCRdb's copy carries only in-frame clones and drops some. The repertoire has approximately 290,000 clones, approximately 83% of them found once; the top ten carry roughly 4%.

The clonotype originates from a woman younger than 45 who had recovered from COVID-19. Source material: PBMCs or T cells enriched from blood (not recorded which). The gene calls are TRBV28 and TRBJ1-6; 8 bases are shared with TRBD1. The CDR3: CASSSGQGGSPLHF. For the CDR3, the DNA is TGTGCCAGCAGTTCAGGACAGGGAGGTTCACCCCTCCACTTT. The full variable domain, in which reference TRBV28 and TRBJ1-6 provide the parts outside the CDR3, is DVKVTQSSRYLVKRTGEKVFLECVQDMDHENMFWYRQDPGLGLRLIYFSYDVKMKEKGDIPEGYSVSREKKERFSLILESASTNQTSMYLCASSSGQGGSPLHFGNGTRLTVT.